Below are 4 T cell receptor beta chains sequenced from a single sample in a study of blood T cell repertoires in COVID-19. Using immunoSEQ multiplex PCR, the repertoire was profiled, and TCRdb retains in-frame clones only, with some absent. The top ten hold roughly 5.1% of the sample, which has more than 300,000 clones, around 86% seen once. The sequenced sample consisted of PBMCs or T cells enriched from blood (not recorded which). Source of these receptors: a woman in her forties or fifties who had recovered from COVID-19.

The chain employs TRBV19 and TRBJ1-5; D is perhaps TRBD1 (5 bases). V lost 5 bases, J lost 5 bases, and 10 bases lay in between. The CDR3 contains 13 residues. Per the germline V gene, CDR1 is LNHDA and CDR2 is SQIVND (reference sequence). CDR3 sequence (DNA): TGTGCCAGTAGTCTTGACAGATATCAGCCCCAGCATTTT. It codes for CASSLDRYQPQHF.

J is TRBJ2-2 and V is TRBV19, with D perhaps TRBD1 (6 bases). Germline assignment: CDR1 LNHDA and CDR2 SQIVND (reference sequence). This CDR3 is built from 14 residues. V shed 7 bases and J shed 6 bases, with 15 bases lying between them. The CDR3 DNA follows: TGTGCCAGTATCAAGGACAGCAGGGCCGGGGAGCTGTTTTTT. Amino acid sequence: CASIKDSRAGELFF. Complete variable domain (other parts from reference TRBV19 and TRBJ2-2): DGGITQSPKYLFRKEGQNVTLSCEQNLNHDAMYWYRQDPGQGLRLIYYSQIVNDFQKGDIAEGYSVSREKKESFPLTVTSAQKNPTAFYLCASIKDSRAGELFFGEGSRLTVL.

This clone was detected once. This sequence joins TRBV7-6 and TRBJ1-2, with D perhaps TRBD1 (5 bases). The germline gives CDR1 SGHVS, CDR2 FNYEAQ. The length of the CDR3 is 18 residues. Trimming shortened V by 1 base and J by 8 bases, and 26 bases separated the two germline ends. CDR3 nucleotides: TGTGCCAGCAGCTTAGAACCGCGGGAGACAGCCAATACTGAGGGCTACACCTTC. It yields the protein CASSLEPRETANTEGYTF.

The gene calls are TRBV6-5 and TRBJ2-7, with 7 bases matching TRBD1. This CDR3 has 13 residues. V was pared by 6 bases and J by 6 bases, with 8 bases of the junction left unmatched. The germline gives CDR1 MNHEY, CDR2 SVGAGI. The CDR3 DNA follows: TGTGCCAGCAGCAGGACAGGAACATTCGAGCAGTACTTC. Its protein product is CASSRTGTFEQYF.